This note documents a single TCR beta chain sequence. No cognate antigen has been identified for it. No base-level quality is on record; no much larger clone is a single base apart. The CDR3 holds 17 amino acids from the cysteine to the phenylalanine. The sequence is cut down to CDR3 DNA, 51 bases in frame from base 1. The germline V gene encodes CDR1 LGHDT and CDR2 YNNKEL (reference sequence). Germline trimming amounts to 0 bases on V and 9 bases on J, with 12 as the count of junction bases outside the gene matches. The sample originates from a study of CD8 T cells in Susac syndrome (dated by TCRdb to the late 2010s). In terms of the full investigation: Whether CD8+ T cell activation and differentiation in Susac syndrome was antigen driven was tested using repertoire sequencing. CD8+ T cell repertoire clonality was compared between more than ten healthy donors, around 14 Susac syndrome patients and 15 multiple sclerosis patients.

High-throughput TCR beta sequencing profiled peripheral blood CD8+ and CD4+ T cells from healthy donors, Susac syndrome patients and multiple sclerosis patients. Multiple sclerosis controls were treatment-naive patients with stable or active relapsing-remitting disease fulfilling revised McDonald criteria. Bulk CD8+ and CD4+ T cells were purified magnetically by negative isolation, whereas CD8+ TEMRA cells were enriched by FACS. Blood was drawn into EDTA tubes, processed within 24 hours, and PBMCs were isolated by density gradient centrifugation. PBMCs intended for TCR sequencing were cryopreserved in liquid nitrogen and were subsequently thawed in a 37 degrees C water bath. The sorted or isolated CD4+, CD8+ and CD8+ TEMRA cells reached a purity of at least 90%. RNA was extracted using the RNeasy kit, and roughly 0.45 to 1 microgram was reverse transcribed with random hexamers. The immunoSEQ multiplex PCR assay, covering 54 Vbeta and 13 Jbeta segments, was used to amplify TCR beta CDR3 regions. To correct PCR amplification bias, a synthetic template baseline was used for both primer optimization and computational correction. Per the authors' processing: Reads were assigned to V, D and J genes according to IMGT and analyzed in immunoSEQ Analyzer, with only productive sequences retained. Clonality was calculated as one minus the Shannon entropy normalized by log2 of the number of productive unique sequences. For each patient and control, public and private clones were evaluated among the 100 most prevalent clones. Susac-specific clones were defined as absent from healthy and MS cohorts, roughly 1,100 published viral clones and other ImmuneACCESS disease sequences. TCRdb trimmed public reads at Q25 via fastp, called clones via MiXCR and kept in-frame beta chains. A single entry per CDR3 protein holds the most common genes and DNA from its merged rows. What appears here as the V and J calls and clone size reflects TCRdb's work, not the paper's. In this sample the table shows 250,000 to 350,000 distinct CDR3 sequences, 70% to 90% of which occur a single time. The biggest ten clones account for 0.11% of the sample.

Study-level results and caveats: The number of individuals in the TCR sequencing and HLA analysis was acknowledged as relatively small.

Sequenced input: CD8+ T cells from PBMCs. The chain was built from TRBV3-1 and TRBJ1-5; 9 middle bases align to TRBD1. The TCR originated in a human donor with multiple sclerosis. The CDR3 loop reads CASSQDETGGLLLPQHF. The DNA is TGTGCCAGCAGCCAAGACGAAACAGGGGGCCTGTTGTTGCCCCAGCATTTT.